These 19 T cell receptor beta chains originate from one sample sequenced in a study of Ad26.COV2.S vaccination and SARS-CoV-2 variants. The treatment here: some 20 received Ad26.COV2.S at low or high dose, single or two shots; about 5 received placebo; per-sample allocation not given. Specimen acquisition occurred on day 63 following the initial vaccine or placebo injection. Some clones are missing from TCRdb's copy, which holds only in-frame ones; the method was immunoSEQ multiplex PCR. The sample includes about 350,000 clones, approximately 86% of them seen just once. Source: peripheral blood, taken in a trial of Ad26.COV2.S vaccine versus placebo. These receptors were collected from a person between 18 and 59 years old who received the Ad26.COV2.S COVID-19 vaccine or a placebo.

V is TRBV5-1 and J is TRBJ2-7, with D perhaps TRBD1 or TRBD2 (7 bases each). V lost 0 bases and J 7 bases, leaving 17 bases between the germline ends. The CDR3 covers 15 residues. Germline CDR1 reads SGHRS; CDR2 reads YFSETQ. CDR3 residues: CASSLGQGGAEEQYF. For the CDR3, the DNA is TGCGCCAGCAGCTTGGGACAGGGAGGGGCCGAAGAGCAGTACTTC.

The rearrangement links TRBV18 to TRBJ2-6; D uncertain. CDR3 length equals 13 residues. Germline V gives CDR1 KGHSH, CDR2 LQKENI. Trimming removed 6 bases from V and 6 bases from J, with 9 bases in between. CDR3 nucleotides: TGTGCCAGCTCGTACCTGGAGGCCAACGTCCTGACTTTC. Residues: CASSYLEANVLTF.

The chain combines TRBV14 with TRBJ2-1, with D unresolved. The CDR3 totals 13 residues. The V gene's germline CDR1 is SGHDN and CDR2 FVKESK. The V and J ends lost 4 bases and 14 bases respectively, with 18 bases between them. As DNA, the CDR3 is TGTGCCAGCAGCCCCTCGTCCATAAGCCGCGAGTTCTTC. It translates to CASSPSSISREFF.

The rearrangement links TRBV19 to TRBJ2-5; 11 bases align to TRBD1. Germline V lookup: CDR1 LNHDA, CDR2 SQIVND (reference sequence). Trimming removed 9 bases from V and 1 base from J; junction bases left unmatched: 10. The CDR3 is 16 amino acids. CDR3 DNA: TGTGCCAGCCGGACAGGGGGCGGAACCACCCAAGAGACCCAGTACTTC. Its protein product is CASRTGGGTTQETQYF. The full variable domain, with the rest looked up from reference TRBV19 and TRBJ2-5, is DGGITQSPKYLFRKEGQNVTLSCEQNLNHDAMYWYRQDPGQGLRLIYYSQIVNDFQKGDIAEGYSVSREKKESFPLTVTSAQKNPTAFYLCASRTGGGTTQETQYFGPGTRLLVL.

The CDR3 region is CASSILAGEPDTQYF. CDR3 coding DNA: TGTGCCAGTAGTATACTAGCGGGAGAGCCAGATACGCAGTATTTT. The chain is built from TRBV19 and TRBJ2-3; 10 positions match TRBD2. The CDR3 contains 15 residues. The V and J ends lost 2 bases and 4 bases, in that order; junction bases with no gene match: 3. Germline loops: CDR1 LNHDA, CDR2 SQIVND (reference sequence).

The J gene is TRBJ1-1, the V gene TRBV3-1 (or the pseudogene TRBV3-2), with a possible D match to TRBD1 (5 bases). Trimming took 4 bases from V and 0 from J, leaving 15 bases between them. CDR3 length: 16 residues. The germline CDR1 and CDR2 sequences are LGHDT and YNNKEL (reference sequence). This CDR3 is CASSPEGRGLNTEAFF. Here the CDR3 DNA reads TGTGCCAGCAGCCCCGAGGGACGAGGATTGAACACTGAAGCTTTCTTT.

The chain links TRBV5-1 to TRBJ2-5; no definite D call. Per the germline V gene, CDR1 is SGHRS and CDR2 is YFSETQ. The CDR3 totals 13 residues. V lost 5 bases to trimming and J lost 2 bases, with 10 bases between them. CDR3 protein: CASRSTVQETQYF. CDR3 DNA: TGCGCCAGCAGATCGACTGTTCAAGAGACCCAGTACTTC.

V and J are TRBV11-2 and TRBJ1-2; D might be TRBD1 (5 bases). Trimming left V 5 bases short and J 5 bases short, with 21 bases between. The CDR3 consists of 16 residues. Germline values: CDR1 SGHAT, CDR2 FQNNGV. The CDR3 spells CASSTNRGRSGYGYTF. Here the CDR3 DNA reads TGTGCCAGCAGCACGAATAGGGGACGCTCGGGATATGGCTACACCTTC. The full variable domain, with the rest looked up from reference TRBV11-2 and TRBJ1-2, is EAGVAQSPRYKIIEKRQSVAFWCNPISGHATLYWYQQILGQGPKLLIQFQNNGVVDDSQLPKDRFSAERLKGVDSTLKIQPAKLEDSAVYLCASSTNRGRSGYGYTFGSGTRLTVV.

The chain couples TRBV5-6 to TRBJ2-3, with 8 bases aligning to TRBD2. The germline gives CDR1 SGHDT, CDR2 YYEEEE. Trimming at V came to 3 bases and at J to 5 bases, leaving 11 bases not matched to a gene. CDR3 size: 16 residues. CDR3 bases: TGTGCCAGCAGCTATGGATCTCGCCTAGCGGGAGATACGCAGTATTTT. Amino acid sequence: CASSYGSRLAGDTQYF.

V is TRBV7-9 and J is TRBJ2-2, with D unresolved. The CDR3 is 16 amino acids. V lost 5 bases to trimming and J lost 1 base, with 14 bases between them. CDR1 SEHNR and CDR2 FQNEAQ come from the germline V gene (reference sequence). The CDR3 DNA follows: TGTGCCAGCAGCAACTACCGACCCAGGAACACCGGGGAGCTGTTTTTT. This codes for CASSNYRPRNTGELFF.

The chain is built from TRBV21-1 and TRBJ1-6. TRBV21-1 is marked as a pseudogene. The CDR3 has 15 residues. Here the CDR3 DNA reads TGTGCCAGCAGCAATCCGACGGGGAGGAGAGCACCCCTCCACTTT. Its protein product is CASSNPTGRRAPLHF.

The table lists this clone with many counts. The chain links TRBV19 to TRBJ2-7; 10 nucleotides align to TRBD1. V lost 3 bases and J lost 5; bases outside the gene matches: 4. The germline gives CDR1 LNHDA, CDR2 SQIVND (reference sequence). CDR3 length: 14 residues. The CDR3 protein is CASSMTGGGHEQYF. In DNA, the CDR3 is TGTGCCAGTAGTATGACAGGGGGCGGCCACGAGCAGTACTTC.

The rearrangement joins TRBV7-9 to TRBJ1-1, with 8 bases aligning to TRBD1. Unmatched junction bases numbered 11, after V lost 5 bases and J lost 0 bases. CDR1 and CDR2 from the germline V gene are SEHNR and FQNEAQ (reference sequence). The CDR3 extends over 17 amino acids. In DNA, the CDR3 is TGTGCCAGCAGCGCACCACAGGGGGTTACGGTGAACACTGAAGCTTTCTTT. Translating it yields CASSAPQGVTVNTEAFF.

V gene TRBV19 combines with J gene TRBJ2-2, with 7 positions matching TRBD1. This CDR3 region has 17 residues. Germline V gene data show CDR1 as LNHDA and CDR2 as SQIVND (reference sequence). Germline trimming cut 7 bases from V and 2 bases from J; bases unmatched to any gene: 13. The CDR3 loop reads CASTSTGLTLNTGELFF. Written as DNA, the CDR3 is TGTGCCAGTACCTCGACAGGGTTAACTCTCAACACCGGGGAGCTGTTTTTT.

This clone came up once. V and J are TRBV5-5 and TRBJ2-7; no clear D gene. Germline assignment: CDR1 SGHKS and CDR2 YYEKEE (reference sequence). CDR3 length: 13 residues. V was clipped by 5 bases and J by 3 bases, with 12 bases between them. The CDR3 DNA sequence: TGTGCCAGCAGTCAAGGGTTCCTCTACGAGCAGTACTTC. Translation gives CASSQGFLYEQYF.

This clone has just one count. The J gene is TRBJ2-2, the V gene TRBV5-1, with 7 bases identical to TRBD1. The germline V gene encodes CDR1 SGHRS and CDR2 YFSETQ. With V trimmed by 6 bases and J by 6 bases, 8 bases remained unmatched. This CDR3 has 14 residues. This chain's CDR3 is CASKRQGDSGELFF. CDR3 bases: TGCGCCAGCAAACGACAGGGCGATTCCGGGGAGCTGTTTTTT.

The chain recombines TRBV19 with TRBJ1-4; no definite D call. V was pared by 5 bases and J by 5 bases, with 15 bases between. CDR1 and CDR2 from the germline V gene are LNHDA and SQIVND (reference sequence). The CDR3 is 15 amino acids. CDR3 loop: CASSPGRIMNEKLFF. CDR3 DNA sequence: TGTGCCAGTAGTCCCGGACGGATCATGAATGAAAAACTGTTTTTT.

This chain links TRBV7-6 with TRBJ2-1; TRBD1 is a possible D gene (6 bases). This CDR3 contains 16 residues. In germline, CDR1 is SGHVS, CDR2 FNYEAQ. V was pared by 2 bases and J by 4 bases, with 15 bases between. The CDR3 is CASSLLGQGPYNEQFF. The CDR3 region has the DNA TGTGCCAGCAGCTTACTCGGTCAGGGGCCTTACAATGAGCAGTTCTTC. The variable domain in full, completed from reference TRBV7-6 and TRBJ2-1, reads GAGVSQSPRYKVTKRGQDVALRCDPISGHVSLYWYRQALGQGPEFLTYFNYEAQQDKSGLPNDRFSAERPEGSISTLTIQRTEQRDSAMYRCASSLLGQGPYNEQFFGPGTRLTVL.

As regards this clone: Other DNA sequences in the sample encode the same CDR3. This chain links TRBV4-3 with TRBJ2-7, with TRBD1 matching 8 bases. The CDR3 sequence is 14 residues long. V shed 4 bases and J 4 bases; nucleotides not matched to a gene: 6. Germline CDR1 is LGHNA and CDR2 is YSLEER. CDR3 residues: CASSPGQGGYEQYF. As DNA, the CDR3 is TGCGCCAGCAGCCCCGGACAGGGTGGGTACGAGCAGTACTTC.